This is a list of T cell receptor beta chains from one sample in a study of T cells in Graves' hyperthyroidism and ophthalmopathy. TCRdb reprocessed the multiplex PCR reads with MiXCR, giving one entry per CDR3 protein. There are around 110,000 distinct CDR3 sequences in the sample; roughly 15% occur only once, and about 44% lies in the top ten. Sequenced input: blood. Receptor source: a woman between 45 and 60 years old with Graves' hyperthyroidism. CDR3s include the opening cysteine and the closing phenylalanine or tryptophan. D genes are given only for firm matches. Rows may omit the clone size; those that give it use once, few, many or a size class.

size: many; J: TRBJ2-7; V: TRBV3-1; D: TRBD1; CDR3: CASSQGGQGGEQYF; DNA: TGTGCCAGCAGCCAAGGGGGACAGGGGGGCGAGCAGTACTTC
size: many; J: TRBJ2-3; V: TRBV7-3; D: NA; CDR3: CASSPGTYTDTQYF; DNA: TGTGCCAGCAGCCCCGGGACTTACACAGATACGCAGTATTTT
size: NA; J: TRBJ2-3; V: TRBV11-1; D: TRBD2; CDR3: CASSLQLAPDTQYF; DNA: TGTGCCAGCAGCTTACAACTAGCGCCAGATACGCAGTATTTT
size: many; J: TRBJ2-6; V: TRBV6-1; D: TRBD1; CDR3: CASSLDRGSAGANVLTF; DNA: TGTGCCAGCAGTCTAGACAGGGGCTCGGCTGGGGCCAACGTCCTGACTTTC
size: many; J: TRBJ2-7; V: TRBV7-8; D: NA; CDR3: CASSLTREGVYEQYF; DNA: TGTGCCAGCAGCTTAACGAGGGAGGGGGTCTACGAGCAGTACTTC
size: many; J: TRBJ2-7; V: TRBV20-1; D: NA; CDR3: CSARSKEYSYEQYF; DNA: TGCAGTGCTAGGTCGAAGGAGTACTCCTACGAGCAGTACTTC
size: many; J: TRBJ2-3; V: TRBV5-1; D: TRBD1; CDR3: CASSIDRGSTDTQYF; DNA: TGCGCCAGCAGCATCGACAGGGGAAGCACAGATACGCAGTATTTT
size: many; J: TRBJ1-6; V: TRBV6-1; D: NA; CDR3: CASSELSSYNSPLHF; DNA: TGTGCCAGCAGTGAATTGAGCTCCTATAATTCACCCCTCCACTTT
size: many; J: TRBJ2-2; V: TRBV2; D: NA; CDR3: CASSERGFSNTGELFF; DNA: TGTGCCAGCAGTGAAAGGGGTTTTTCCAACACCGGGGAGCTGTTTTTT
size: many; J: TRBJ2-1; V: TRBV28; D: NA; CDR3: CASRKGGRKEVEQFF; DNA: TGTGCCAGCCGTAAGGGGGGGCGTAAAGAGGTTGAGCAGTTCTTC
size: NA; J: TRBJ2-1; V: TRBV12-3/TRBV12-4; D: NA; CDR3: CASRLLTSPRFF; DNA: TGTGCCAGCAGACTATTGACTAGTCCACGGTTCTTC
size: NA; J: TRBJ2-1; V: TRBV5-1; D: TRBD1; CDR3: CASSLASDRDNYDEQFF; DNA: TGCGCCAGCAGCTTGGCATCGGACAGGGATAATTACGATGAGCAGTTCTTC
size: NA; J: TRBJ1-1; V: TRBV30; D: NA; CDR3: CAWSLLSEAFF; DNA: TGTGCCTGGAGTCTCCTCTCAGAAGCTTTCTTT
size: many; J: TRBJ1-2; V: TRBV11-2; D: TRBD1; CDR3: CASRLDRSLKANYGYTF; DNA: TGTGCCAGCAGACTGGACAGGTCCCTAAAGGCTAACTATGGCTACACCTTC
size: many; J: TRBJ2-7; V: TRBV28; D: TRBD1; CDR3: CASRKTGEREQYF; DNA: TGTGCCAGCAGGAAGACAGGGGAACGCGAGCAGTACTTC
size: few; J: TRBJ2-7; V: TRBV12-3/TRBV12-4; D: TRBD1; CDR3: CASSHRGLDYEQYF; DNA: TGTGCCAGCAGTCACAGGGGGCTGGACTACGAGCAGTACTTC
size: many; J: TRBJ2-1; V: TRBV20-1; D: TRBD2; CDR3: CSAPGTSGGNEQFF; DNA: TGCAGTGCCCCCGGGACCAGCGGGGGAAATGAGCAGTTCTTC
size: NA; J: TRBJ1-2; V: TRBV18; D: TRBD1; CDR3: CASSPTSGRGQGYTF; DNA: TGTGCCAGCTCACCAACTTCCGGCAGGGGGCAAGGCTACACCTTC
size: many; J: TRBJ2-7; V: TRBV28; D: TRBD1; CDR3: CASMRTGSYEQYF; DNA: TGTGCCAGCATGAGGACAGGGTCCTACGAGCAGTACTTC
size: many; J: TRBJ2-1; V: TRBV7-6; D: TRBD2; CDR3: CASSSVFASGMNYNEQFF; DNA: TGTGCCAGCAGCTCAGTTTTTGCTAGCGGGATGAACTACAATGAGCAGTTCTTC
size: many; J: TRBJ2-1; V: TRBV10-3; D: NA; CDR3: CAISEFYQQTGPYNEQFF; DNA: TGTGCCATCAGTGAGTTTTATCAACAGACAGGACCCTACAATGAGCAGTTCTTC
size: many; J: TRBJ2-2; V: TRBV20-1; D: TRBD1; CDR3: CSARGFFRGRANTGELFF; DNA: TGCAGTGCTAGGGGGTTCTTTAGGGGGCGAGCGAACACCGGGGAGCTGTTTTTT
size: many; J: TRBJ1-5; V: TRBV12-3/TRBV12-4; D: NA; CDR3: CASSLTMRDDQPQHF; DNA: TGTGCCAGCAGTTTGACCATGCGGGACGATCAGCCCCAGCATTTT
size: many; J: TRBJ2-2; V: TRBV4-1; D: TRBD2; CDR3: CASSRGLAGGRTGELFF; DNA: TGCGCCAGCAGCCGGGGACTAGCGGGAGGACGGACCGGGGAGCTGTTTTTT
size: many; J: TRBJ2-1; V: TRBV5-1; D: NA; CDR3: CASSSYYNEQFF; DNA: TGCGCCAGCAGCTCATACTACAATGAGCAGTTCTTC
size: many; J: TRBJ2-7; V: TRBV18; D: TRBD1; CDR3: CASSLQGQGASEQYF; DNA: TGTGCCAGCTCCCTTCAGGGACAGGGGGCTTCCGAGCAGTACTTC